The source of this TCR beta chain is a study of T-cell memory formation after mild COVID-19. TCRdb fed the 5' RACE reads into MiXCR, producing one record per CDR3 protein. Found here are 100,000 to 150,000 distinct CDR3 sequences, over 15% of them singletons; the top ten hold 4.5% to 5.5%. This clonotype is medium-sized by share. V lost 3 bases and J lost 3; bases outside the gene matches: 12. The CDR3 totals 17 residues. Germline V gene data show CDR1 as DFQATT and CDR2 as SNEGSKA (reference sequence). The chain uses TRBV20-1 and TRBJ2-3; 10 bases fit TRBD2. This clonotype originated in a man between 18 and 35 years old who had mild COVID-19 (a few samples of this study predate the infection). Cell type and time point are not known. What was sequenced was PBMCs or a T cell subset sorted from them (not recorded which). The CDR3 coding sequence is TGCAGTGCTAGCGGACTTATAGCTAGCGGGGGTACAGATACGCAGTATTTT. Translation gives CSASGLIASGGTDTQYF.